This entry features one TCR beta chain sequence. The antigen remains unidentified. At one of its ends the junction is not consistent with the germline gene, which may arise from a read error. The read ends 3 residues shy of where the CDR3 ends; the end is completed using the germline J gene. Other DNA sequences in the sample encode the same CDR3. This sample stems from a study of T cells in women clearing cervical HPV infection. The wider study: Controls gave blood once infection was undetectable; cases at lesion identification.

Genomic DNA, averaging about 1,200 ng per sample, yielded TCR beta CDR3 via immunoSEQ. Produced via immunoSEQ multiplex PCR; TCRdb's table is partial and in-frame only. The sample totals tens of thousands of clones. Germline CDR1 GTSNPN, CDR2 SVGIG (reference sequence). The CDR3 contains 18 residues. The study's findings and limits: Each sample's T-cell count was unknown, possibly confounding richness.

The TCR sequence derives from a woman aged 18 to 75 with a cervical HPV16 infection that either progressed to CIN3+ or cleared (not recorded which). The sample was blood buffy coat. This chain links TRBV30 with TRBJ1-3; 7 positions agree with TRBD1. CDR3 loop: CAWSSGQGVLSSGNTIYF. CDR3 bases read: TGTGCCTGGAGTTCAGGGCAGGGGGTCTTAAGCTCTGGAAACACA.